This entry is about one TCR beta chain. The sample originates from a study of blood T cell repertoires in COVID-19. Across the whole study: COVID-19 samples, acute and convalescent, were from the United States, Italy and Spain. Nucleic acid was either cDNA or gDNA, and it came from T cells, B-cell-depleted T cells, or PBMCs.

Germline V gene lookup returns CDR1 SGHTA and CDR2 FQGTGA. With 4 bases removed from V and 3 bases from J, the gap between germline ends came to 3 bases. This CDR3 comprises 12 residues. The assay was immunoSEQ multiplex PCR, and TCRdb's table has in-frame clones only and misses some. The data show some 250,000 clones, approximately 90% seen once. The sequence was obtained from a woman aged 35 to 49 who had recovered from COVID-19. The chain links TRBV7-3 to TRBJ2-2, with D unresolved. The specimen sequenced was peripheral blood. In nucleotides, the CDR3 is TGTGCCAGCAGCTCTCACACCGGGGAGCTGTTTTTT. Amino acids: CASSSHTGELFF.